Each of the 21 T cell receptor beta chains below was sequenced from the same sample in a study of cytomegalovirus exposure and HLA in healthy donors. Researchers ran the PCR with 60 Vbeta and 13 Jbeta primers. The repertoire was sequenced with immunoSEQ multiplex PCR; TCRdb's copy has only in-frame clones and lacks some. The table lists 130,000 or so clones, over 75% of them singletons. Sample: PBMCs. Every receptor here comes from a man aged 35 to 55 in good health and CMV-seronegative.

V is TRBV7-2 and J is TRBJ2-7, with D possibly TRBD1 on 6 matching bases. This CDR3 region has 17 residues. Trimming stripped 5 bases from V and 3 bases from J, with 23 bases between. Germline V gene data show CDR1 as SGHTA and CDR2 as FQGNSA. CDR3 amino acids: CASSPIFVQGNHYEQYF. CDR3 sequence (DNA): TGTGCCAGCAGCCCTATATTCGTACAGGGAAACCACTACGAGCAGTACTTC.

V is TRBV5-1 and J is TRBJ2-7; 12 bases are a match to TRBD1. Germline CDR1 is SGHRS and CDR2 is YFSETQ. With V trimmed by 3 bases and J by 7 bases, 5 bases remained unmatched. The CDR3 has 14 amino acids. The CDR3 is CASSSGQGAWEQYF. CDR3 in DNA: TGCGCCAGCAGCTCGGGACAGGGGGCGTGGGAGCAGTACTTC.

This clone appeared a single time. The J gene is TRBJ2-4, the V gene TRBV12-2; TRBD1, the D gene given by the table, was not confirmed from the DNA. TRBV12-2 has pseudogene status. There are 16 residues in the CDR3. CDR3 in amino acids: CASRLKAGLAKNIQYF. The CDR3 DNA follows: TGTGCAAGTCGCTTGAAGGCAGGGCTAGCCAAAAACATTCAGTACTTC.

The chain joins TRBV12-5 to TRBJ2-7; 8 bases align to TRBD2. Trimming at V came to 1 base and at J to 3 bases, leaving 2 bases not matched to a gene. In germline, CDR1 is LGHNT, CDR2 FRNRAP. This CDR3 region has 14 residues. The CDR3 sequence is CASGLATSDYEQYF. The CDR3, as DNA: TGTGCTAGTGGTTTGGCGACTAGCGACTACGAGCAGTACTTC.

The rearrangement uses TRBV5-1 and TRBJ2-5, with 12 bases lining up with TRBD2. CDR1 and CDR2 from the germline V gene are SGHRS and YFSETQ. Losses at the gene ends were 5 bases for V and 4 bases for J; bases not matched to a gene: 6. This CDR3 is built from 15 residues. CDR3 DNA: TGCGCCAGCAGTACCGGGACTAGCGGGCCAGAGACCCAGTACTTC. This sequence encodes CASSTGTSGPETQYF.

The chain has TRBV18 and TRBJ1-1; D may be TRBD1 (5 bases). The germline V gene has CDR1 KGHSH and CDR2 LQKENI. This CDR3 has 14 residues. V was clipped by 5 bases and J by 1 base, with 11 bases between them. The CDR3 DNA reads as TGTGCCAGCTCAGATGGGGGAGGGAACACTGAAGCTTTCTTT. Protein product: CASSDGGGNTEAFF.

This rearrangement joins TRBV9 to TRBJ2-5; 7 bases are shared with TRBD1. V lost 4 bases to trimming and J lost 5 bases; unmatched junction nucleotides: 14. Germline-derived CDR1 and CDR2 are SGDLS and YYNGEE. The CDR3 contains 16 residues. CDR3 loop: CASSNTRQGSWETQYF. For the CDR3, the DNA is TGTGCCAGCAGCAATACGAGACAGGGTTCATGGGAGACCCAGTACTTC.

This clone was found a few times. V and J are TRBV18 and TRBJ1-2, with TRBD1 matching over 8 bases. CDR3 length: 15 residues. Losses at the gene ends were 5 bases for V and 6 bases for J; bases not matched to a gene: 11. CDR1 is KGHSH, CDR2 LQKENI, per germline. The CDR3 here is CASSSPRQGMDGYTF. In DNA form, the CDR3 reads TGTGCCAGCTCATCGCCTCGACAGGGGATGGATGGCTACACCTTC. The whole variable domain, filled in from reference TRBV18 and TRBJ1-2, reads NAGVMQNPRHLVRRRGQEARLRCSPMKGHSHVYWYRQLPEEGLKFMVYLQKENIIDESGMPKERFSAEFPKEGPSILRIQQVVRGDSAAYFCASSSPRQGMDGYTFGSGTRLTVV.

CDR3 DNA sequence: TGTGCCAGCAGTTTGACAGAGGATCAGCCCCAGCATTTT. Encoded protein: CASSLTEDQPQHF. The genes are TRBV27 and TRBJ1-5, with TRBD1 as a possible D gene (5 bases). Per the germline V gene, CDR1 is MNHEY and CDR2 is SMNVEV (reference sequence). This CDR3 spans 13 amino acids. V was cut by 3 bases and J by 5 bases, with 8 bases left in between.

J is TRBJ1-6 and V is TRBV29-1; possibly TRBD1 for D (6 bases). The V gene lost 6 bases and the J gene lost 5 bases, with 11 bases spanning the gap. Germline lookup yields CDR1 SQVTM and CDR2 ANQGSEA. The CDR3 contains 13 residues. CDR3 protein: CSVRDTDNSPLHF. CDR3 nucleotide sequence: TGCAGCGTCCGGGACACAGATAATTCACCCCTCCACTTT.

This rearrangement joins TRBV5-4 to TRBJ2-1; TRBD2 aligns across 13 bases. The germline V gene encodes CDR1 SGHNT and CDR2 YYREEE (reference sequence). The CDR3 runs to 15 residues. V shed 2 bases, J shed 9 bases, and the junction held 5 bases outside the gene matches. The CDR3 region has the DNA TGTGCCAGCAGCTTTCCGGGACTAGCGGGGACTGAGCAGTTCTTC. Encoded protein: CASSFPGLAGTEQFF.

The genes are TRBV2 and TRBJ2-1, with 10 bases aligning to TRBD2. The germline V gene encodes CDR1 SNHLY and CDR2 FYNNEI. The CDR3 loop spans 16 amino acids. Trimming at V came to 8 bases and at J to 0 bases, leaving 7 bases not matched to a gene. CDR3 in DNA: TGTGCCAGCCACGGGACTAGCGCAGGCTCCTACAATGAGCAGTTCTTC. Translation: CASHGTSAGSYNEQFF.

This rearrangement joins TRBV6-1 to TRBJ1-2; tentative D call: TRBD1 (6 bases). Germline CDR1 reads MNHNS; CDR2 reads SASEGT. The V and J ends lost 7 bases and 4 bases respectively, with 13 bases between them. The CDR3 totals 13 residues. Here the CDR3 reads CASTVQGLYGYTF. In DNA, the CDR3 is TGTGCCAGCACAGTACAGGGTCTCTATGGCTACACCTTC.

This clone was picked up a small number of times. This chain uses TRBV7-3 with TRBJ2-3, with 8 bases aligning to TRBD2. V lost 3 bases, J lost 6 bases, and 8 bases stayed unmatched. The CDR3 is 15 residues long. Germline assignment: CDR1 SGHTA and CDR2 FQGTGA. CDR3 nucleotides: TGTGCCAGCAGCTTCAGTCCCGGGGGGGTCGATACGCAGTATTTT. This encodes CASSFSPGGVDTQYF.

The sample holds one count of this clone. The chain has TRBV10-3 and TRBJ1-3; no clear D gene. Deletions cut 7 bases from V and 4 bases from J, with 14 bases between. This CDR3 is 14 amino acids long. CDR1 ENHRY and CDR2 SYGVKD come from the germline V gene. CDR3 amino acids: CAITLESSGNTIYF. CDR3 in DNA: TGTGCCATCACTCTGGAGAGTTCGGGAAACACCATATATTTT.

The chain combines TRBV6-5 with TRBJ1-2; no clear D gene. Germline-derived CDR1 and CDR2 are MNHEY and SVGAGI. This CDR3 is 15 amino acids long. Trimming pared 0 bases from V and 5 bases from J, leaving 13 bases between. DNA of the CDR3: TGTGCCAGCAGTTACTCTGTGGCGACAAATTATGGCTACACCTTC. It yields the protein CASSYSVATNYGYTF.

The chain employs TRBV4-1 and TRBJ2-7; D is possibly TRBD1 (6 bases). CDR3 length equals 15 residues. Trimming removed 1 base at V and 1 base at J, with 11 bases between. CDR1 and CDR2 from the germline V gene are MGHRA and YSYEKL. The CDR3 is CASSQGLGHSYEQYF. For the CDR3, the DNA is TGCGCCAGCAGCCAAGGTTTGGGACATTCCTACGAGCAGTACTTC.

The genes are TRBV12-5 and TRBJ1-5; 7 bases are a match to TRBD1. The CDR3 loop spans 19 amino acids. CDR1 and CDR2 from the germline V gene are LGHNT and FRNRAP. With 0 bases clipped from V and 4 bases from J, the junction kept 15 bases outside the gene matches. The CDR3 nucleotides are TGTGCTAGTGGTTTGGTAAATATCCGTGTCGGGACAGTTAATCAGCCCCAGCATTTT. Encoded protein: CASGLVNIRVGTVNQPQHF.

The chain couples TRBV2 to TRBJ2-3; D might be TRBD2 (5 bases). Germline loops: CDR1 SNHLY, CDR2 FYNNEI. V lost 8 bases, J lost 6 bases, and 12 bases lay in between. The CDR3 length is 12 residues. CDR3 loop: CASPGSPDTQYF. The CDR3 region has the DNA TGTGCCAGCCCGGGATCCCCCGATACGCAGTATTTT. Full variable domain (remainder filled in from reference TRBV2 and TRBJ2-3): EPEVTQTPSHQVTQMGQEVILRCVPISNHLYFYWYRQILGQKVEFLVSFYNNEISEKSEIFDDQFSVERPDGSNFTLKIRSTKLEDSAMYFCASPGSPDTQYFGPGTRLTVL.

The chain couples TRBV5-1 to TRBJ2-3; TRBD2 aligns across 8 bases. The CDR3 has 16 amino acids. With V trimmed by 4 bases and J by 2 bases, 9 bases remained unmatched. CDR1 is SGHRS and CDR2 is YFSETQ in the germline V gene. The CDR3 nucleotides read TGCGCCAGCAGCGAGGGGACTAGTTTCCTCACAGATACGCAGTATTTT. Encoded protein: CASSEGTSFLTDTQYF.

The CDR3 sequence is CASSFADTGGRDEQFF. CDR3 DNA: TGTGCCAGCAGTTTCGCCGATACAGGGGGGCGTGATGAGCAGTTCTTC. This chain joins TRBV28 and TRBJ2-1; 8 bases are shared with TRBD1. The V and J ends lost 3 bases and 8 bases, in that order; junction bases with no gene match: 12. The CDR3 covers 16 residues. Germline V gene lookup returns CDR1 MDHEN and CDR2 SYDVKM.